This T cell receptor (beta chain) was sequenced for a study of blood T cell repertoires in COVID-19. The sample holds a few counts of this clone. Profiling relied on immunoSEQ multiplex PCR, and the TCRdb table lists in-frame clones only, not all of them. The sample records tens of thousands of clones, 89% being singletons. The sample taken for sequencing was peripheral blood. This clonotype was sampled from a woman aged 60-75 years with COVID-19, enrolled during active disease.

In DNA, the CDR3 is TGTGCCAGTAGTATAAATTTGGGGCCCCCTCACATGAACACTGAAGCTTTCTTT. As protein: CASSINLGPPHMNTEAFF. The rearrangement links TRBV19 to TRBJ1-1, with D tentatively TRBD1 (5 bases). The CDR3 contains 18 residues. Trimming left V 2 bases short and J 0 bases short, with 19 bases between. CDR1 and CDR2 (germline): LNHDA, SQIVND (reference sequence).